The 7 T cell receptor beta chains in this list originate from one sample, sequenced in a study of shared clonotypes between healthy human individuals. This table comes from immunoSEQ multiplex PCR, and its TCRdb copy is limited to in-frame clones, with some not included. The sample yields about 1.1 million clones, 60% to 80% seen once. Specimen: memory CD4+ T cells from PBMCs. Indicated subset: CD45RA-negative fraction. The receptors come from a man younger than 35 in good health. Some clones in this sample may be carry-over from other donors' samples.

The CDR3 bases are TGTGCCAGCAGTTACTCGGCCCGACTTAACTATGGCTACACCTTC. Translation: CASSYSARLNYGYTF. V is TRBV6-6 and J is TRBJ1-2; D gene ambiguous. CDR1 MNHNY and CDR2 SVGAGI come from the germline V gene (reference sequence). The CDR3 consists of 15 residues. V gave up 0 bases and J gave up 1 base, with 9 bases separating them.

This chain links TRBV6-1 with TRBJ2-7; 12 positions match TRBD2. CDR3 length: 14 amino acids. In germline, CDR1 is MNHNS, CDR2 SASEGT. The trim removed 6 bases at V and 3 bases at J, leaving 3 bases unmatched. In DNA, the CDR3 is TGTGCCAGCAGGGCGGGACTAGCGGGCTACGAGCAGTACTTC. It translates to CASRAGLAGYEQYF.

This chain joins TRBV5-4 and TRBJ2-7; 8 bases fit TRBD1. This CDR3 is built from 15 residues. Losses at the gene ends were 1 base for V and 0 bases for J; bases not matched to a gene: 3. Germline V gene sequence: CDR1 SGHNT, CDR2 YYREEE (reference sequence). The CDR3 region has the DNA TGTGCCAGCAGCTTGACAGGGGGGAGCTCCTACGAGCAGTACTTC. Its protein product is CASSLTGGSSYEQYF.

The chain combines TRBV6-4 with TRBJ2-1; tentatively, D is TRBD2 (6 bases). This CDR3 spans 16 amino acids. Looked up from germline, CDR1 is MRHNA and CDR2 is SNTAGT. The V end was cut by 0 bases, the J end by 0 bases, with 9 bases between. The CDR3 region is CASSDSFSGSYNEQFF. For the CDR3, the DNA is TGTGCCAGCAGTGACTCCTTTAGCGGCTCCTACAATGAGCAGTTCTTC.

As concerns this clone: This sample includes further DNA sequences coding for the same CDR3. The V call is TRBV10-3, the J call TRBJ1-5; 10 positions match TRBD1. The germline gives CDR1 ENHRY, CDR2 SYGVKD. This CDR3 contains 13 residues. After removal of 10 bases from V and 7 bases from J, the junction contained 7 bases not matched to a gene. DNA for the CDR3: TGTGCCACTGGGACAGGGGCGGACCAGCCCCAGCATTTT. This sequence encodes CATGTGADQPQHF.

The chain couples TRBV2 to TRBJ2-7; 7 bases are shared with TRBD1. Germline loops: CDR1 SNHLY, CDR2 FYNNEI. This CDR3 has 14 residues. The J segment lost 6 bases and the V segment lost 6 bases, leaving 11 bases of the junction unmatched. CDR3 nucleotides: TGTGCCAGCAGACGCACAGGGGAGAGCGGCGAGCAGTACTTC. It translates to CASRRTGESGEQYF.

CDR3 bases: TGTGCCAGCAGCCAAGGGGGACAGGCAAACTATGGCTACACCTTC. Its translation: CASSQGGQANYGYTF. The chain carries TRBV4-2 and TRBJ1-2; 8 nucleotides align to TRBD1. This CDR3 spans 15 amino acids. CDR1 LGHNA and CDR2 YNFKEQ come from the germline V gene. The trim removed 1 base at V and 2 bases at J, leaving 3 bases unmatched.